The 20 T cell receptor beta chains in this list originate from one sample, sequenced in a study of blood T cell repertoires in COVID-19. Some clones are missing from TCRdb's copy, which holds only in-frame ones; the method was immunoSEQ multiplex PCR. The sample shows more than 150,000 clones, about 82% of them seen only once. The source material was peripheral blood. The receptors stem from a woman in her 30s with acute or convalescent COVID-19.

The chain is built from TRBV7-6 and TRBJ2-7, with 8 nucleotides matching TRBD1. The germline V gene encodes CDR1 SGHVS and CDR2 FNYEAQ. V shed 4 bases and J 5 bases; nucleotides not matched to a gene: 7. This CDR3 contains 14 residues. The CDR3 DNA is TGTGCCAGCAGCTCAGGACAGGGATTGAACGAGCAGTACTTC. Its translation: CASSSGQGLNEQYF.

This clone was counted once. The chain uses TRBV27 and TRBJ2-7; tentatively, D is TRBD2 (6 bases). The CDR3 runs to 14 residues. V was cut by 5 bases and J by 3 bases, with 14 bases left in between. Looked up from germline, CDR1 is MNHEY and CDR2 is SMNVEV (reference sequence). CDR3 region: CASSAGTLNYEQYF. In DNA form, the CDR3 reads TGTGCCAGCAGTGCCGGGACTTTAAACTACGAGCAGTACTTC.

The J gene is TRBJ2-4, the V gene TRBV9, with TRBD1 matching 10 bases. The V and J ends lost 0 bases and 0 bases, in that order; junction bases with no gene match: 3. CDR1 and CDR2 (germline): SGDLS, YYNGEE. The CDR3 runs 17 residues. For the CDR3, the DNA is TGTGCCAGCAGCGTAGGGGGACAGGGGTTAGCCAAAAACATTCAGTACTTC. Translation: CASSVGGQGLAKNIQYF.

The chain has TRBV24-1 and TRBJ2-3, with TRBD1 identical over 10 bases. The CDR3 totals 17 residues. Germline CDR1 KGHDR, CDR2 SFDVKD. Trimming cost V 1 base and J 7 bases; bases outside gene matches: 10. The CDR3 loop reads CATSDLQGTGVSHTQYF. CDR3 bases: TGTGCCACCAGTGATTTACAAGGGACAGGGGTTAGTCATACGCAGTATTTT.

With respect to this clone: At one of its ends the junction is not consistent with the germline gene, which may arise from a read error. The chain couples TRBV7-7 to TRBJ2-2; TRBD1 matches 7 bases. This CDR3 has 16 residues. Looked up from germline, CDR1 is SSHAT and CDR2 is FNYEAQ (reference sequence). The CDR3 here is CASSPARTGNTGELFF. CDR3 DNA sequence: TGTGCTAGCAGCCCCGCCAGGACAGGCAACACCGGGGAGCTGTTTTTT.

This clone has ten or more counts. This chain links TRBV4-2 with TRBJ1-6; weak D call: TRBD1 (6 bases). The CDR3 extends over 16 amino acids. The V gene's germline CDR1 is LGHNA and CDR2 YNFKEQ. V was pared by 0 bases and J by 4 bases, with 10 bases between. CDR3 nucleotides: TGTGCCAGCAGCCAAGAGACGAGGGGGTATAATTCACCCCTCCACTTT. This encodes CASSQETRGYNSPLHF.

The V gene is TRBV5-1, the J gene TRBJ2-1; D is unclear. Trimming took 4 bases from V and 0 from J, leaving 11 bases between them. The CDR3 has 15 residues. Germline CDR1 and CDR2: SGHRS and YFSETQ. The CDR3 protein is CASSPLASSYNEQFF. CDR3 sequence (DNA): TGCGCCAGCAGCCCCCTGGCCAGCTCCTACAATGAGCAGTTCTTC.

The chain employs TRBV19 and TRBJ2-1; TRBD2 matches 8 bases. J lost 7 bases, V lost 3 bases, and 14 bases had no gene match. The CDR3 runs 17 residues. Germline lookup yields CDR1 LNHDA and CDR2 SQIVND (reference sequence). The CDR3 DNA is TGTGCCAGTAGTATCGGTCCCCCGGGAGGGTCACGGAATGAGCAGTTCTTC. Residues: CASSIGPPGGSRNEQFF.

This clone has just a few counts. The rearrangement links TRBV5-1 to TRBJ2-5; 7 bases match TRBD2. CDR1 and CDR2 from the germline V gene are SGHRS and YFSETQ. This CDR3 is 15 amino acids long. With 0 bases clipped from V and 4 bases from J, the junction kept 6 bases outside the gene matches. CDR3 bases: TGCGCCAGCAGCTTGGCCAGTATAGCGGGAGAGACCCAGTACTTC. It yields the protein CASSLASIAGETQYF.

The chain is built from TRBV19 and TRBJ2-1; 7 bases are shared with TRBD2. CDR1 and CDR2 from the germline V gene are LNHDA and SQIVND (reference sequence). The CDR3 runs to 11 residues. V lost 5 bases and J lost 9; bases outside the gene matches: 1. In DNA form, the CDR3 reads TGTGCCAGTAGTTGGGGGGGTGAGCAGTTCTTC. It translates to CASSWGGEQFF.

The V gene is TRBV30, the J gene TRBJ1-2; perhaps TRBD1 as D (6 bases). In germline, CDR1 is GTSNPN, CDR2 SVGIG (reference sequence). The CDR3 spans 12 residues. The V and J ends lost 2 bases and 7 bases respectively, with 11 bases between them. For the CDR3, the DNA is TGTGCCTGGAGTACAGGGCCAGGTGGCTACACCTTC. This sequence encodes CAWSTGPGGYTF.

The chain employs TRBV19 and TRBJ1-2; possible D gene TRBD1, 6 bases. Trimming removed 4 bases from V and 5 bases from J, with 11 bases in between. Germline values: CDR1 LNHDA, CDR2 SQIVND (reference sequence). The CDR3 runs to 13 residues. CDR3 residues: CASSTQDSYGYTF. The CDR3 DNA follows: TGTGCCAGTAGTACCCAGGACAGTTATGGCTACACCTTC.

The V call is TRBV28, the J call TRBJ1-5; possible D gene TRBD1, 6 bases. V was trimmed by 3 bases and J by 8 bases, leaving 14 bases between them. This CDR3 region has 14 residues. Germline assignment: CDR1 MDHEN and CDR2 SYDVKM. CDR3 in amino acids: CASSLGGAGKPQHF. The CDR3 nucleotides read TGTGCCAGCAGTTTGGGGGGGGCGGGAAAGCCCCAGCATTTT.

V and J are TRBV9 and TRBJ1-2; a possible D gene is TRBD1 (5 bases). CDR1 and CDR2 (germline): SGDLS, YYNGEE. V lost 0 bases, J lost 6 bases, and 12 bases lay in between. This CDR3 spans 14 amino acids. The CDR3 region has the DNA TGTGCCAGCAGCGTAGACGGTCAGGGTCATGGCTACACCTTC. Its protein product is CASSVDGQGHGYTF. The full variable domain, completed using reference TRBV9 and TRBJ1-2, is DSGVTQTPKHLITATGQRVTLRCSPRSGDLSVYWYQQSLDQGLQFLIQYYNGEERAKGNILERFSAQQFPDLHSELNLSSLELGDSALYFCASSVDGQGHGYTFGSGTRLTVV.

This clone came up once. The chain is built from TRBV29-1 and TRBJ1-2; TRBD1 matches at 11 bases. J gave up 3 bases and V 4 bases, and 4 bases lay outside the gene matches. The CDR3 runs to 14 residues. In germline, CDR1 is SQVTM, CDR2 ANQGSEA. CDR3 loop: CSVGSGQGDYGYTF. In DNA form, the CDR3 reads TGCAGCGTTGGCTCGGGACAGGGGGACTATGGCTACACCTTC.

This clone was seen more than once but under ten times. The rearrangement links TRBV4-3 to TRBJ2-7; TRBD1 aligns across 7 bases. The V and J ends lost 6 bases and 0 bases, in that order; junction bases with no gene match: 8. CDR1 is LGHNA and CDR2 is YSLEER in the germline V gene. The CDR3 spans 15 residues. CDR3 DNA sequence: TGCGCCAGCAGGTTCAGCCGGGACAGCTCCTACGAGCAGTACTTC. Residues: CASRFSRDSSYEQYF.

This chain joins TRBV29-1 and TRBJ2-1, with 12 bases fitting TRBD1. The junction had 2 bases not matched to a gene; V was cut back by 5 bases and J by 9 bases. In germline, CDR1 is SQVTM, CDR2 ANQGSEA. The CDR3 has 12 residues. The CDR3 DNA reads as TGCAGCGTTTGGGACAGGGGGCCTGAGCAGTTCTTC. This encodes CSVWDRGPEQFF.

J is TRBJ1-1 and V is TRBV5-1, with 10 bases identical to TRBD1. The CDR3 covers 14 residues. Germline V gene lookup returns CDR1 SGHRS and CDR2 YFSETQ. Losses at the gene ends were 5 bases for V and 1 base for J; bases not matched to a gene: 2. This CDR3 reads CASRRDRGNTEAFF. CDR3 sequence (DNA): TGCGCCAGCAGGCGGGACAGGGGGAACACTGAAGCTTTCTTT.

The table lists this clone with a count of one. This chain connects TRBV18 to TRBJ2-7; 11 positions match TRBD1. CDR1 and CDR2 (germline): KGHSH, LQKENI. The CDR3 extends over 15 amino acids. Germline trimming cut 3 bases from V and 1 base from J; bases unmatched to any gene: 2. The CDR3 reads CASSPGTGGSYEQYF. The CDR3 bases are TGTGCCAGCTCACCCGGGACAGGGGGTTCCTACGAGCAGTACTTC.

The V call is TRBV28, the J call TRBJ1-2; D not resolved. CDR3 length: 12 amino acids. Germline CDR1 and CDR2: MDHEN and SYDVKM. V lost 5 bases and J lost 1, with 5 bases in between. In DNA, the CDR3 is TGTGCCAGCAGTAGTAGTAACTATGGCTACACCTTC. Protein: CASSSSNYGYTF.